This T cell receptor (beta chain) emerged from a study of T cells generated in artificial thymic organoids listed by TCRdb under 2017. For context, the study as a whole: In some experiments, thymic T cells were further FACS-purified to deplete CD4 immature single positive or double positive precursors. The study compared the TCR alpha and beta CDR3 repertoires of CD8 single positive T cells derived from in vitro artificial thymic organoids against those of naive CD8 T cells from thymus and peripheral blood. The displayed repertoire sequencing data were described as being representative of three independent experiments.

Paper-wide results and their limitations: Physiological TCR clonotype diversity, comparable to that of thymic and blood naive CD8 T cells, was observed in organoid-derived CD8 single positive T cells.

From cysteine to phenylalanine, the CDR3 is 14 amino acids long. The only DNA kept is the CDR3, 42 bases in frame from the first base. Per the germline V gene, MDHEN is the CDR1 and SYDVKM is the CDR2. Trimming accounts for 10 bases at V and 2 bases at J, while the number of junction bases matched to no gene is 10. As regards this clonotype: Its antigen is currently not known. A much larger clone differs by one base, so this may be a read error.

Enrichment of primary CD8+ T cells was done with magnetic beads from the Miltenyi CD8+ T cell Isolation Kit. Prior to RNA extraction, CD3+TCRalphabeta+CD8 single positive T cells from organoids and thymus were isolated by FACS sorting. For each sample, the RNeasy Micro kit was used to purify total RNA from around 40,000 to 200,000 sorted cells, and RNA quality was checked on an Agilent RNA 6000 Nano chip. To release thymocytes, thymic fragments were dissected, broken up by pipetting and passed through a 70 um strainer. Separate semi-nested PCR amplifications were run for the TCRalpha and TCRbeta libraries, using Advantage 2 and reverse primers located in the TRAC or TRBC constant regions. Between 3.5 and 500 ng of total RNA was used as input for first-strand cDNA synthesis. TCR cDNA libraries were generated by 5'-RACE using the SMARTer PCR cDNA Synthesis kit, with a poly-dT primer for first-strand synthesis. Sample-specific 5-nucleotide barcodes were carried by the semi-nested constant-region reverse primers, and the resulting products were cleaned using the Zymo DNA Clean and Concentrator-5 kit. Up to ten barcoded samples were pooled, ligated to Illumina adaptors and sequenced on an Illumina MiSeq as 2 x 150 bp paired-end reads. The original pipeline was this. After demultiplexing, reads were aligned using BLAT against a custom library built from IMGT containing every combination of human TRAV, TRAJ, TRBV, TRBD and TRBJ. The best BLAT hits were picked using pslCDnaFilter (-maxAligns=1, -ignoreIntrons), and custom Perl scripts were used to calculate clonotype frequencies. TCRdb itself trimmed the public reads at Q25 with fastp, ran MiXCR and retained productive beta chains. Each entry merges the rows of one CDR3 protein and shows their most common DNA and genes. The V and J calls shown here were made by TCRdb, not taken from the authors' results. In this sample the table shows about 8,500 distinct CDR3 sequences, around 17% of which occur a single time. The top ten clones comprise roughly 1.4% of the sample.

Sequencing was carried out using naive CD8+ T cells from the thymus. In light of the paper, this sample's cell subset or site label describes: CD3+TCRalphabeta+CD8SP T cells; for blood, CD45RO-CCR7+ naive CD8+ T cells. This sequence uses TRBV28 and TRBJ1-1, and 7 junction bases match TRBD1. This receptor was obtained from a human donor who gave cord blood stem cells for thymic organoid culture, a cardiac surgery patient who gave postnatal thymus, or a blood donor (not recorded which). The CDR3 corresponds to CAILAGTANTEAFF. The DNA reads TGTGCCATCCTAGCCGGGACAGCCAACACTGAAGCTTTCTTT.